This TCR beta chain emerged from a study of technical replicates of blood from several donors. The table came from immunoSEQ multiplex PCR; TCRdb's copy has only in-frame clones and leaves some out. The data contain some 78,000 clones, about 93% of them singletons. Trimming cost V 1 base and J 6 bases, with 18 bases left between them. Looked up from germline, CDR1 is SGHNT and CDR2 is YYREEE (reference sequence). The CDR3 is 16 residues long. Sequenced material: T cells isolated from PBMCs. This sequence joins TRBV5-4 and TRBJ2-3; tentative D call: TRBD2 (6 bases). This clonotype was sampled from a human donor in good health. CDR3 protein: CASSLSGPATRDTQYF. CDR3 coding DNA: TGTGCCAGCAGCTTGAGCGGGCCGGCCACGAGGGATACGCAGTATTTT.